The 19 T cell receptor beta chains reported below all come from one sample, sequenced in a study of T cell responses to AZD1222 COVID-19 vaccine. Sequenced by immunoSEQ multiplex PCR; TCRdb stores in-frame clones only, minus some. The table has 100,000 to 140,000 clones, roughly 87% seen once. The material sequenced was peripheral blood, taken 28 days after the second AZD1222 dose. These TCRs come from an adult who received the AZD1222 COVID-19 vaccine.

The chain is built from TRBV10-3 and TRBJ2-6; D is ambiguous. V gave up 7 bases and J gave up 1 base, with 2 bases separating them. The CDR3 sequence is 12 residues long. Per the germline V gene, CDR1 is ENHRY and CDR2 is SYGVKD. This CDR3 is CAITSGANVLTF. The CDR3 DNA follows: TGTGCCATCACGTCTGGGGCCAACGTCCTGACTTTC.

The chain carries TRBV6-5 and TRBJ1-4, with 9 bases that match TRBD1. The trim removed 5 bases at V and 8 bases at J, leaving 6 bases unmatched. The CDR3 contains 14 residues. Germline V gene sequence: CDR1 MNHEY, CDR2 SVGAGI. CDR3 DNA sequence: TGTGCCAGCAGTCCCCGGACAGGGGACGAAAAACTGTTTTTT. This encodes CASSPRTGDEKLFF.

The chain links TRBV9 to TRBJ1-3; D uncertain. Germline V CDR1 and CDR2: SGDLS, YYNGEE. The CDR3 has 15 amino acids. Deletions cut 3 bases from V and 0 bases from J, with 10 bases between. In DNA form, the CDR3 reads TGTGCCAGCAGCGCCCTCGGGAGCTCTGGAAACACCATATATTTT. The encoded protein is CASSALGSSGNTIYF. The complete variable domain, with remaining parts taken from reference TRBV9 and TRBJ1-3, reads DSGVTQTPKHLITATGQRVTLRCSPRSGDLSVYWYQQSLDQGLQFLIQYYNGEERAKGNILERFSAQQFPDLHSELNLSSLELGDSALYFCASSALGSSGNTIYFGEGSWLTVV.

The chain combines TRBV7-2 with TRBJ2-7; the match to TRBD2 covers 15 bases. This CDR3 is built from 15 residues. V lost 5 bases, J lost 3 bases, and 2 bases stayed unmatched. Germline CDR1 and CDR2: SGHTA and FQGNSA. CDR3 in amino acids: CASSRTSGGDYEQYF. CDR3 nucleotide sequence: TGTGCCAGCAGCCGGACTAGCGGGGGGGACTACGAGCAGTACTTC.

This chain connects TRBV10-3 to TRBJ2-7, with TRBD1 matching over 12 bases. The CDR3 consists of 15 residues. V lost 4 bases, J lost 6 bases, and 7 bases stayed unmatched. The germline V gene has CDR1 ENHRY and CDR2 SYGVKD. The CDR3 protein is CAISGPGQGAGEQYF. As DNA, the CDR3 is TGTGCCATCAGTGGACCGGGACAGGGGGCCGGCGAGCAGTACTTC.

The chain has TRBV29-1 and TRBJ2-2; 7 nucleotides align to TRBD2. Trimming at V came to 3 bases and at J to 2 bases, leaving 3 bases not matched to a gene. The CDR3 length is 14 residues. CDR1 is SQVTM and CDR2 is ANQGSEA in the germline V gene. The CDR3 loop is CSVDGGLNTGELFF. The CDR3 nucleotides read TGCAGCGTTGACGGGGGACTAAACACCGGGGAGCTGTTTTTT.

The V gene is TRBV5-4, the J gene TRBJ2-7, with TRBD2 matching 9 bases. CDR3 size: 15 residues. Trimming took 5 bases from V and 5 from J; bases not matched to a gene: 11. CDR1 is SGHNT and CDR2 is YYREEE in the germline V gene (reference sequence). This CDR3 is CASSPRSGGFHEQYF. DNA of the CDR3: TGTGCCAGCAGTCCACGGAGCGGGGGGTTCCACGAGCAGTACTTC. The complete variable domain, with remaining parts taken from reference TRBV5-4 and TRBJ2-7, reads ETGVTQSPTHLIKTRGQQVTLRCSSQSGHNTVSWYQQALGQGPQFIFQYYREEENGRGNFPPRFSGLQFPNYSSELNVNALELDDSALYLCASSPRSGGFHEQYFGPGTRLTVT.

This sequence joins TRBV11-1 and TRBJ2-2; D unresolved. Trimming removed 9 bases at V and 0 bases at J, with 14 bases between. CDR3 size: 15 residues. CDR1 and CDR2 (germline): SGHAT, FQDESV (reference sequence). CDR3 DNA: TGTGCCAGTGGTGTTGAACGGTCGAACACCGGGGAGCTGTTTTTT. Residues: CASGVERSNTGELFF. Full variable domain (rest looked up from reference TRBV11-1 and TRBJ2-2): EAEVAQSPRYKITEKSQAVAFWCDPISGHATLYWYRQILGQGPELLVQFQDESVVDDSQLPKDRFSAERLKGVDSTLKIQPAELGDSAMYLCASGVERSNTGELFFGEGSRLTVL.

The CDR3 protein is CASSSDSTYEQYF. The CDR3 DNA follows: TGTGCCAGCAGTTCCGACAGTACCTACGAGCAGTACTTC. The chain carries TRBV6-5 and TRBJ2-7, with D perhaps TRBD1 (5 bases). CDR3 size: 13 residues. V shed 4 bases and J shed 2 bases, with 9 bases lying between them. Germline CDR1 and CDR2: MNHEY and SVGAGI.

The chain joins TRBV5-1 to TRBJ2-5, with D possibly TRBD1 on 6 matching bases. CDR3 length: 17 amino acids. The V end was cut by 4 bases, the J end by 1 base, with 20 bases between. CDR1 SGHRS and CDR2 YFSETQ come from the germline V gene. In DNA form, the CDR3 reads TGCGCCAGCAGCAAGGGGTACAGGCAGGGGTCCCAAGAGACCCAGTACTTC. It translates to CASSKGYRQGSQETQYF.

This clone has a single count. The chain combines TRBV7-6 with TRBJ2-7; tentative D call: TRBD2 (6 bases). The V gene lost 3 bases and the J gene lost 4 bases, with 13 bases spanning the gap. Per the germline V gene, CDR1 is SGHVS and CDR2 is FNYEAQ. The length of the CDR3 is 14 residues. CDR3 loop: CASSLGRAGYEQYF. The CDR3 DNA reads TGTGCCAGCAGCTTGGGCAGGGCGGGGTACGAGCAGTACTTC.

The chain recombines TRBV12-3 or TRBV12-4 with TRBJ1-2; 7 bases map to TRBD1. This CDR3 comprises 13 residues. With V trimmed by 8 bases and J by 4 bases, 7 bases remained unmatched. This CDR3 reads CASGNRGSYGYTF. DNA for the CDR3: TGTGCCAGCGGAAACAGGGGAAGCTATGGCTACACCTTC.

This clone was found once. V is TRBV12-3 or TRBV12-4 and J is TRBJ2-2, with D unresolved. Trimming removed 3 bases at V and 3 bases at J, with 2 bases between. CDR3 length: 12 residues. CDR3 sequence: CASSFYTGELFF. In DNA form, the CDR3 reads TGTGCCAGCAGTTTTTACACCGGGGAGCTGTTTTTT.

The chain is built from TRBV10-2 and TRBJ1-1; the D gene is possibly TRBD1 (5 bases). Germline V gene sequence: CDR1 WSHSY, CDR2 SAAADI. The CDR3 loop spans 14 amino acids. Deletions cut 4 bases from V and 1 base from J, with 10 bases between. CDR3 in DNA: TGCGCCAGCAGTGCCGAGGGACCGAACACTGAAGCTTTCTTT. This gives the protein CASSAEGPNTEAFF.

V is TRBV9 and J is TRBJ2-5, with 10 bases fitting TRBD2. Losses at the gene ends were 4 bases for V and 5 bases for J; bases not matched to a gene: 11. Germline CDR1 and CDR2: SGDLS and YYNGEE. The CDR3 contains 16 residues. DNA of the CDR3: TGTGCCAGCAGCTCAGTCCTAGCGGGGGCCTCGGAGACCCAGTACTTC. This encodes CASSSVLAGASETQYF.

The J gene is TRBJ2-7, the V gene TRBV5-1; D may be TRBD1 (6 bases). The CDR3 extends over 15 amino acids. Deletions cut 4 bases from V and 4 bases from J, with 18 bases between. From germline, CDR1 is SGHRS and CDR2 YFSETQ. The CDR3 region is CASSPPSQGRYEQYF. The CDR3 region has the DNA TGCGCCAGCAGCCCCCCTAGCCAGGGGCGGTACGAGCAGTACTTC.

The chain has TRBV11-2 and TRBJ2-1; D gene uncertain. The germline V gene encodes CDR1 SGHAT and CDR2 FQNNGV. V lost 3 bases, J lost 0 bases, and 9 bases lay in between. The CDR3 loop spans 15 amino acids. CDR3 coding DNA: TGTGCCAGCAGCTTGACCGCAAGCTCCTACAATGAGCAGTTCTTC. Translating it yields CASSLTASSYNEQFF.

The CDR3 here is CASSVNTGGTEAFF. The CDR3, as DNA: TGTGCCAGCAGCGTGAACACGGGGGGGACTGAAGCTTTCTTT. The chain has TRBV5-5 and TRBJ1-1; tentative D call: TRBD1 (5 bases). The V end lost 4 bases, the J end lost 5 bases, and 15 bases lay between the germline ends. The CDR3 runs 14 residues. Germline lookup yields CDR1 SGHKS and CDR2 YYEKEE (reference sequence).

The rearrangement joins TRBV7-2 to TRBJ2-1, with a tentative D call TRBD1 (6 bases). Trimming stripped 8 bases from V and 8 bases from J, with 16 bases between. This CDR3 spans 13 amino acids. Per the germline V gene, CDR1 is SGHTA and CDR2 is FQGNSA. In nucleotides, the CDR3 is TGTGCCAGCCAGGGGTCCGGACTGGATGAGCAGTTCTTC. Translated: CASQGSGLDEQFF. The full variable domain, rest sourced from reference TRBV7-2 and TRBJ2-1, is GAGVSQSPSNKVTEKGKDVELRCDPISGHTALYWYRQSLGQGLEFLIYFQGNSAPDKSGLPSDRFSAERTGGSVSTLTIQRTQQEDSAVYLCASQGSGLDEQFFGPGTRLTVL.